This T cell receptor (beta chain) was sequenced during a study of blood T cell repertoires in COVID-19. Study context: Samples taken during acute and convalescent COVID-19 were collected in the United States, Italy and Spain. Sources were T cells, B-cell-depleted T cells, or PBMCs; the material itself was cDNA or gDNA.

Per the study methods: Reference gene primer amplification gave estimated nucleated cell counts. The method was immunoSEQ multiplex PCR; TCRdb's version includes in-frame clones alone and lacks a portion of them. The D gene and trimming were derived from the DNA, and the V and J assignments and clone size from that table. Among tens of thousands of clones, more than 75% were seen once, and the ten largest hold approximately 5.4%. Germline V gene lookup returns CDR1 SGHTS and CDR2 YDEGEE. The V gene end was trimmed by 4 bases and the J gene end by 3 bases; junction bases not matched to a gene: 3. The CDR3 is 15 residues long.

Sequencing used peripheral blood. J is TRBJ2-7 and V is TRBV5-8, with TRBD2 matching over 14 bases. The source is a man in his fifties with active COVID-19. The CDR3 bases are TGTGCCAGCAGCCAGGGACTAGCGGGGGACTACGAGCAGTACTTC. Protein product: CASSQGLAGDYEQYF.